One and the same sample provided the 32 T cell receptor beta chains below, sequenced in a study of OX40 agonist ivuxolimab in advanced cancers. This table comes from immunoSEQ multiplex PCR, and its TCRdb copy is limited to in-frame clones, with some not included. The data show over 45,000 clones, around 90% seen once. Sequences were derived from CD4+ or CD8+ T cells sorted from blood, sampled in a trial of the OX40 agonist ivuxolimab. These receptors all stem from an adult with an advanced solid tumor such as melanoma, head and neck, liver or kidney cancer.

In regard to this clone: Other DNA variants within this sample encode the same CDR3. V usage is TRBV9 and J usage is TRBJ2-3, with D unclear. CDR1 is SGDLS and CDR2 is YYNGEE in the germline V gene. The V end was cut by 0 bases, the J end by 0 bases, with 2 bases between. The CDR3 totals 13 residues. DNA of the CDR3: TGTGCCAGCAGCGTAGGAAGCACAGATACGCAGTATTTT. Translated, it gives CASSVGSTDTQYF.

This chain connects TRBV7-3 to TRBJ2-5; tentative D call: TRBD2 (6 bases). Near its end, the DNA agrees better with TRBJ2-7, so the J call may be wrong. This CDR3 has 15 amino acids. The germline CDR1 and CDR2 sequences are SGHTA and FQGTGA. The CDR3 is CASSLQGGISYEQYF. CDR3 coding DNA: TGTGCCAGCAGCTTACAGGGAGGAATAAGCTACGAGCAGTACTTC.

V gene TRBV5-4 combines with J gene TRBJ1-2; 9 bases fit TRBD1. The CDR3 has 14 amino acids. Trimming cost V 4 bases and J 7 bases; bases outside gene matches: 8. Germline V CDR1 and CDR2: SGHNT, YYREEE (reference sequence). DNA of the CDR3: TGTGCCAGCAGCAATCTGGGACAGGGCTTTGGCTACACCTTC. Protein product: CASSNLGQGFGYTF.

V is TRBV6-5 and J is TRBJ1-1; 7 nucleotides match TRBD1. V lost 6 bases to trimming and J lost 11 bases; unmatched junction nucleotides: 15. This CDR3 has 14 residues. Germline lookup yields CDR1 MNHEY and CDR2 SVGAGI. In nucleotides, the CDR3 is TGTGCCAGCAGCGCCCCCGGGACAGCTGTATTGGCTTTCTTT. This translates into CASSAPGTAVLAFF.

The CDR3 here is CAWSVGTAYKTGELFF. CDR3 coding DNA: TGTGCCTGGAGTGTTGGCACAGCATATAAGACCGGGGAGCTGTTTTTT. The chain has TRBV30 and TRBJ2-2; no clear D. The CDR3 extends over 16 amino acids. The germline V and J ends were trimmed by 0 bases and 5 bases, with 16 bases remaining between them. CDR1 and CDR2 (germline): GTSNPN, SVGIG (reference sequence).

A single count supports this clone. The gene calls are TRBV28 and TRBJ1-4; 10 nucleotides match TRBD1. CDR1 is MDHEN, CDR2 SYDVKM, per germline. CDR3 length equals 14 residues. V trimming: 10 bases; J trimming: 6 bases; junction bases outside the gene matches: 8. The CDR3 region is CAILDRGQDEKLFF. The DNA for the CDR3 is TGTGCCATCCTCGACAGGGGGCAGGATGAAAAACTGTTTTTT.

The chain recombines TRBV15 with TRBJ2-1; 13 nucleotides line up with TRBD2. V gave up 5 bases and J gave up 2 bases; unmatched junction bases: 9. From germline, CDR1 is LNHNV and CDR2 YYDKDF (reference sequence). The CDR3 length is 18 residues. The CDR3 is CATSRTSGLAGAYNEQFF. CDR3 bases: TGTGCCACCAGCCGGACCTCCGGACTAGCGGGGGCCTACAATGAGCAGTTCTTC.

This chain connects TRBV5-1 to TRBJ1-1; maybe TRBD1 (5 bases). The CDR3 covers 14 residues. Deletions cut 4 bases from V and 0 bases from J, with 10 bases between. Germline-derived CDR1 and CDR2 are SGHRS and YFSETQ. The DNA of the CDR3 is TGCGCCAGCAGCCCAGGGAACCTGAACACTGAAGCTTTCTTT. The encoded protein is CASSPGNLNTEAFF.

The chain employs TRBV5-5 and TRBJ2-7, with TRBD2 matching over 8 bases. CDR3 size: 15 residues. From germline, CDR1 is SGHKS and CDR2 YYEKEE (reference sequence). V lost 3 bases to trimming and J lost 5 bases; unmatched junction nucleotides: 10. The CDR3 region has the DNA TGTGCCAGCAGCTCCCGGGGGGGGCGCATCGACGAGCAGTACTTC. Encoded protein: CASSSRGGRIDEQYF.

The chain uses TRBV19 and TRBJ2-3, with 8 positions matching TRBD2. With 3 bases clipped from V and 5 bases from J, the junction kept 10 bases outside the gene matches. Germline V gene data show CDR1 as LNHDA and CDR2 as SQIVND (reference sequence). This CDR3 contains 16 residues. This CDR3 is CASSIPGGPGGDTQYF. The CDR3 DNA reads TGTGCCAGTAGTATTCCGGGAGGGCCGGGTGGAGATACGCAGTATTTT.

V and J are TRBV7-2 and TRBJ2-7; TRBD1 agrees at 8 bases. CDR3 length equals 13 residues. Trimming cost V 3 bases and J 2 bases; bases outside gene matches: 0. Germline CDR1 SGHTA, CDR2 FQGNSA. The CDR3 here is CASSLDRAYEQYF. The CDR3 DNA sequence: TGTGCCAGCAGCTTGGACAGGGCCTACGAGCAGTACTTC.

V gene TRBV11-1 combines with J gene TRBJ2-1, with TRBD2 identical over 7 bases. Germline CDR1 reads SGHAT; CDR2 reads FQDESV (reference sequence). CDR3 length: 13 residues. J lost 10 bases, V lost 3 bases, and 6 bases had no gene match. The CDR3 nucleotides are TGTGCCAGCAGCTTCTTAGCGGGTGGGGAGCAGTTCTTC. Translating gives CASSFLAGGEQFF.

The rearrangement links TRBV7-2 to TRBJ1-1, with D unclear. This CDR3 spans 12 amino acids. Germline CDR1 is SGHTA and CDR2 is FQGNSA. V lost 0 bases, J lost 7 bases, and 6 bases lay in between. This chain's CDR3 is CASSLADVEAFF. DNA of the CDR3: TGTGCCAGCAGCTTAGCGGACGTTGAAGCTTTCTTT. The full variable domain, its missing parts supplied by reference TRBV7-2 and TRBJ1-1, is GAGVSQSPSNKVTEKGKDVELRCDPISGHTALYWYRQSLGQGLEFLIYFQGNSAPDKSGLPSDRFSAERTGGSVSTLTIQRTQQEDSAVYLCASSLADVEAFFGQGTRLTVV.

The chain is built from TRBV10-2 and TRBJ2-7; weak D call: TRBD1 (5 bases). The CDR3 covers 15 residues. Trimming cost V 3 bases and J 6 bases, with 18 bases left between them. Germline CDR1 reads WSHSY; CDR2 reads SAAADI. CDR3 residues: CASSDWAGYESEQYF. The CDR3 DNA reads TGCGCCAGCAGTGACTGGGCAGGGTACGAAAGCGAGCAGTACTTC.

The chain combines TRBV7-2 with TRBJ2-5; maybe TRBD1 (6 bases). The CDR3 is 16 residues long. The germline V and J ends were trimmed by 1 base and 2 bases, with 14 bases remaining between them. The V gene's germline CDR1 is SGHTA and CDR2 FQGNSA. CDR3 nucleotide sequence: TGTGCCAGCAGCTTAGGGGGGCCGGGAAAACAAGAGACCCAGTACTTC. It codes for CASSLGGPGKQETQYF.

This chain joins TRBV6-1 and TRBJ1-5; D might be TRBD1 (5 bases). CDR3 length: 15 residues. V lost 2 bases to trimming and J lost 2 bases, with 10 bases between them. Per the germline V gene, CDR1 is MNHNS and CDR2 is SASEGT. The CDR3, as DNA: TGTGCCAGCAGTGAATCCGGGACCGGCAATCAGCCCCAGCATTTT. Translated: CASSESGTGNQPQHF.

V and J are TRBV18 and TRBJ2-7; the match to TRBD1 covers 9 bases. Germline V CDR1 and CDR2: KGHSH, LQKENI. J lost 5 bases, V lost 3 bases, and 8 bases had no gene match. This CDR3 is built from 15 residues. The CDR3 coding sequence is TGTGCCAGCTCACCCCCGGGACAGGGAGACAACGAGCAGTACTTC. Residues: CASSPPGQGDNEQYF.

This clone has just one count. The chain employs TRBV7-2 and TRBJ1-2, with D perhaps matching TRBD1 (5 bases). Germline CDR1 reads SGHTA; CDR2 reads FQGNSA. This CDR3 has 15 amino acids. Trimming stripped 1 base from V and 1 base from J, with 10 bases between. CDR3 sequence reads: CASSLGGVDNYGYTF. The CDR3 nucleotides are TGTGCCAGCAGCTTAGGGGGGGTTGATAACTATGGCTACACCTTC.

The rearrangement links TRBV5-1 to TRBJ1-6, with 7 positions matching TRBD1. This CDR3 contains 14 residues. After removal of 1 base from V and 10 bases from J, the junction contained 5 bases not matched to a gene. CDR1 is SGHRS and CDR2 is YFSETQ in the germline V gene. CDR3 sequence: CASSLTGEKSPLHF. As DNA, the CDR3 is TGCGCCAGCAGCTTGACAGGGGAGAAGTCACCCCTCCACTTT.

The chain links TRBV7-9 to TRBJ2-2, with D possibly being TRBD2 (6 bases). CDR1 is SEHNR, CDR2 FQNEAQ, per germline (reference sequence). V shed 5 bases and J shed 2 bases, with 15 bases lying between them. This CDR3 is 16 amino acids long. CDR3 region: CASSPQKGLNTGELFF. CDR3 bases: TGTGCCAGCAGCCCCCAGAAAGGACTAAACACCGGGGAGCTGTTTTTT.

V usage is TRBV2 and J usage is TRBJ2-6; 7 bases are a match to TRBD1. Germline V CDR1 and CDR2: SNHLY, FYNNEI. V was pared by 6 bases and J by 0 bases, with 8 bases of the junction left unmatched. This CDR3 region has 17 residues. The CDR3 reads CASSPDRLASGANVLTF. The CDR3 coding sequence is TGTGCCAGCAGCCCGGACAGGTTGGCCTCTGGGGCCAACGTCCTGACTTTC.

The J gene is TRBJ2-1, the V gene TRBV7-6; 8 bases map to TRBD2. V lost 5 bases to trimming and J lost 4 bases; unmatched junction nucleotides: 10. From germline, CDR1 is SGHVS and CDR2 FNYEAQ. The CDR3 totals 16 residues. The CDR3 nucleotides read TGTGCCAGCAGCACTCCCGGGGGGGTATCGTACAATGAGCAGTTCTTC. Its protein is CASSTPGGVSYNEQFF. Full variable domain (missing parts from reference TRBV7-6 and TRBJ2-1): GAGVSQSPRYKVTKRGQDVALRCDPISGHVSLYWYRQALGQGPEFLTYFNYEAQQDKSGLPNDRFSAERPEGSISTLTIQRTEQRDSAMYRCASSTPGGVSYNEQFFGPGTRLTVL.

The chain joins TRBV4-1 to TRBJ2-3, with D perhaps matching TRBD2 (5 bases). From germline, CDR1 is MGHRA and CDR2 YSYEKL. The ends were cut back, 4 bases at V and 2 bases at J, with 10 bases in the middle. The CDR3 sequence is 14 residues long. CDR3 coding DNA: TGCGCCAGCAGCCGAGCGGAGAACACAGATACGCAGTATTTT. Translating it yields CASSRAENTDTQYF.

V gene TRBV5-1 combines with J gene TRBJ1-1, with D possibly being TRBD1 (5 bases). Trimming pared 0 bases from V and 6 bases from J, leaving 15 bases between. This CDR3 is built from 15 residues. The germline CDR1 and CDR2 sequences are SGHRS and YFSETQ. CDR3 region: CASSLGGRVEAEAFF. The CDR3 DNA sequence: TGCGCCAGCAGCTTGGGCGGCAGGGTAGAGGCTGAAGCTTTCTTT.

The V gene is TRBV28, the J gene TRBJ1-1, with D hard to call. Germline loops: CDR1 MDHEN, CDR2 SYDVKM. V lost 5 bases and J 12 bases, leaving 16 bases between the germline ends. The CDR3 spans 12 residues. CDR3 sequence (DNA): TGTGCCAGCAGTCTGCGGAGGGAGTCGACTTTCTTT. Its translation: CASSLRRESTFF.

The genes are TRBV30 and TRBJ1-5; D unresolved. V was trimmed by 0 bases and J by 0 bases, leaving 9 bases between them. The CDR3 extends over 15 amino acids. Germline V gives CDR1 GTSNPN, CDR2 SVGIG (reference sequence). In DNA, the CDR3 is TGTGCCTGGAGTGTACCCCCCAGTAGCAATCAGCCCCAGCATTTT. Amino acid sequence: CAWSVPPSSNQPQHF.

The J gene is TRBJ2-7, the V gene TRBV6-5; TRBD1 matches at 9 bases. V shed 6 bases and J 1 base; nucleotides not matched to a gene: 4. Germline CDR1 and CDR2: MNHEY and SVGAGI. The CDR3 has 14 residues. Here the CDR3 reads CASRPGTGSYEQYF. In nucleotides, the CDR3 is TGTGCCAGCAGGCCCGGGACAGGGTCCTACGAGCAGTACTTC.

The CDR3, as DNA: TGTGCCTGGAGCCAACAGGGGGCAGGTGAAAAACTGTTTTTT. Amino acid sequence: CAWSQQGAGEKLFF. V gene TRBV30 combines with J gene TRBJ1-4; 9 nucleotides line up with TRBD1. The ends lost 3 bases at V and 7 bases at J; junction bases unmatched: 6. Germline V CDR1 and CDR2: GTSNPN, SVGIG (reference sequence). The CDR3 covers 14 residues.

The chain links TRBV2 to TRBJ1-5; D gene unclear. The germline V and J ends were trimmed by 7 bases and 2 bases, with 9 bases remaining between them. This CDR3 is 13 amino acids long. The germline CDR1 and CDR2 sequences are SNHLY and FYNNEI. This chain's CDR3 is CASMGSGNQPQHF. The CDR3 nucleotides are TGTGCCAGCATGGGGTCTGGCAATCAGCCCCAGCATTTT.

The CDR3 coding sequence is TGTGCCAGCAGTTCCCCTCGTCGGGAAACTAGCGGGAGACGGTATGAGCAGTTCTTC. This sequence encodes CASSSPRRETSGRRYEQFF. This chain uses TRBV27 with TRBJ2-1; TRBD2 agrees at 11 bases. CDR1 is MNHEY, CDR2 SMNVEV, per germline (reference sequence). CDR3 length: 19 residues. V gave up 4 bases and J gave up 8 bases; unmatched junction bases: 19.

The V and J genes are TRBV2 and TRBJ2-3, with 9 bases lining up with TRBD2. This CDR3 comprises 13 residues. Germline-derived CDR1 and CDR2 are SNHLY and FYNNEI. J was trimmed by 6 bases and V by 8 bases; bases with no gene match: 6. The CDR3 spells CASAGGPTDTQYF. CDR3 nucleotides: TGTGCCAGCGCGGGGGGGCCAACTGATACGCAGTATTTT. The entire variable domain, with the rest obtained from reference TRBV2 and TRBJ2-3, is as follows: EPEVTQTPSHQVTQMGQEVILRCVPISNHLYFYWYRQILGQKVEFLVSFYNNEISEKSEIFDDQFSVERPDGSNFTLKIRSTKLEDSAMYFCASAGGPTDTQYFGPGTRLTVL.

V and J are TRBV28 and TRBJ2-7; 8 positions match TRBD1. The germline CDR1 and CDR2 sequences are MDHEN and SYDVKM. The J segment lost 3 bases and the V segment lost 6 bases, leaving 10 bases of the junction unmatched. The CDR3 contains 15 residues. The CDR3 here is CASSRPGTGLYEQYF. In DNA, the CDR3 is TGTGCCAGCAGCCGACCCGGGACAGGTCTCTACGAGCAGTACTTC.